This TCR beta chain was captured in a study of control samples from healthy donors and cancer patients. TCRdb's copy holds only in-frame clones and misses some; the assay was immunoSEQ multiplex PCR. The profile shows about 230,000 clones, approximately 80% of them singletons. Trimming removed 6 bases from V and 4 bases from J, with 7 bases in between. The CDR3 loop spans 12 amino acids. For this clone: A clone one base away is much larger, so this may be a read error.

This TCR was sampled from a woman aged 55 to 70 with lung cancer. Sequences were obtained from PBMCs. The V and J genes are TRBV12-3 or TRBV12-4 and TRBJ2-1; D ambiguous. The CDR3 sequence is CASSNGYNEQFF. The CDR3 nucleotides read TGTGCCAGCAGCAACGGGTACAATGAGCAGTTCTTC.